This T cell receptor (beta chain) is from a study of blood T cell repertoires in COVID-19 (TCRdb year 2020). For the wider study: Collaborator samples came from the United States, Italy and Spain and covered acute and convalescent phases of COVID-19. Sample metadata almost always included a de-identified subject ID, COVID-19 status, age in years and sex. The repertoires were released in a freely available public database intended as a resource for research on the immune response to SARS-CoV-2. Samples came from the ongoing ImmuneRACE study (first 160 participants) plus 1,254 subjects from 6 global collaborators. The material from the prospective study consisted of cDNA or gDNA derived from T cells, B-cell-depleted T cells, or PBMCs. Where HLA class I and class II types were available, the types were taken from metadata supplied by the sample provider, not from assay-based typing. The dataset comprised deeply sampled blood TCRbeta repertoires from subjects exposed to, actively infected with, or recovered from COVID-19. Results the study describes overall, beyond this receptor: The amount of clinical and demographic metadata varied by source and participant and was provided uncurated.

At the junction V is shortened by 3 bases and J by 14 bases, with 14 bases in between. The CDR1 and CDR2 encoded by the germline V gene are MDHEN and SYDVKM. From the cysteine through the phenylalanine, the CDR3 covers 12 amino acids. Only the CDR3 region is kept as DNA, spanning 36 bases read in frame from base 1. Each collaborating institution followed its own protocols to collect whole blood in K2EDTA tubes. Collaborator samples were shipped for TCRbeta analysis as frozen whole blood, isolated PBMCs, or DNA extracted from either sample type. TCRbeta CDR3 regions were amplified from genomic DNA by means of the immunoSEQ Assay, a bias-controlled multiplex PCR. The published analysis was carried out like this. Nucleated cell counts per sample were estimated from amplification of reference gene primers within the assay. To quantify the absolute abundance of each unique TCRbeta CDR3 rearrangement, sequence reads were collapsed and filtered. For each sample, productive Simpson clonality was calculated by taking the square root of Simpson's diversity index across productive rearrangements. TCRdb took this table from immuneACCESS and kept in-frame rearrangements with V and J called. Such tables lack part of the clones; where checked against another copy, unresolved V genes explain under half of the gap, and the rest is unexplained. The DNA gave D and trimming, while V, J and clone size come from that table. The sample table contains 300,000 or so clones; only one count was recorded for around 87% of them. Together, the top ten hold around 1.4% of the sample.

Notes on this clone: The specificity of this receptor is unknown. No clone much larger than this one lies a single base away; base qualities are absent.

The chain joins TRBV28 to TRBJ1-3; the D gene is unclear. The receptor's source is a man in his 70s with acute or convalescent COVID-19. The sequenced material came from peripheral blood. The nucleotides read TGTGCCAGCAGTTTCGGGGAGCAGGTCTTATATTTT. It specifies CASSFGEQVLYF.